Listed below are T cell receptor beta chains from one sample, sequenced in a study of early T cells in non-severe SARS-CoV-2 infection. TCRdb processed the 5' RACE reads anew with MiXCR; each CDR3 protein has one entry. The sample holds around 77,000 distinct CDR3 sequences; 10% are singletons and the top ten take about 8.3%. The sample was whole blood, taken at baseline. The receptors were sampled from an adult who was a healthcare worker with PCR-confirmed SARS-CoV-2 infection or an uninfected control (not recorded which). Both conserved end residues are part of each CDR3. The D gene is left open where the match is weak. Size is omitted from some rows. Given values are once, few, many or a class for expanded clones.

abundance	v_gene	d_gene	j_gene	CDR3aa	CDR3nt
-	TRBV18	-	TRBJ1-4	CASSPRGATNEKLFF	TGTGCCAGCTCACCACGGGGGGCAACTAATGAAAAACTGTTTTTT
many	TRBV7-2	-	TRBJ2-3	CASSLVLSSTDTQYF	TGTGCCAGCAGCTTAGTACTATCTAGCACAGATACGCAGTATTTT
-	TRBV7-9	-	TRBJ1-5	CASGRDQPQHF	TGTGCCTCTGGACGGGATCAGCCCCAGCATTTT
many	TRBV29-1	TRBD1	TRBJ2-7	CSVVDRALFNEQYF	TGCAGCGTCGTGGACAGGGCACTTTTCAACGAGCAGTACTTC
few	TRBV6-6	-	TRBJ2-3	CASSSPSGRVTDTQYF	TGTGCCAGCAGTTCCCCTTCGGGGCGGGTCACAGATACGCAGTATTTT
many	TRBV5-1	TRBD1	TRBJ1-1	CASSVGQGNFDTEAFF	TGCGCCAGCAGCGTGGGACAGGGGAATTTCGACACTGAAGCTTTCTTT
many	TRBV5-1	-	TRBJ1-2	CASSLAGDPSYGYTF	TGCGCCAGCAGCTTAGCGGGGGACCCCTCCTATGGCTACACCTTC
-	TRBV11-2	-	TRBJ2-7	CASSPGLLGYEQYF	TGTGCCAGCAGCCCCGGACTACTCGGGTACGAGCAGTACTTC
-	TRBV7-6	-	TRBJ2-2	CASSVLRQHTGELFF	TGTGCCAGCAGCGTCCTAAGGCAACACACCGGGGAGCTGTTTTTT
-	TRBV7-3	-	TRBJ2-2	CASRPDIGELFF	TGTGCCAGCAGACCCGACATCGGGGAGCTGTTTTTT
many	TRBV7-8	-	TRBJ2-3	CASSSRQERRTDTQYF	TGTGCCAGCAGCTCTCGACAGGAACGACGCACAGATACGCAGTATTTT
-	TRBV18	-	TRBJ2-5	CASSLRGEETQYF	TGTGCCAGCTCACTCAGGGGAGAAGAGACCCAGTACTTC
-	TRBV5-1	-	TRBJ1-4	CASRLNNEKLFF	TGCGCCAGCAGGCTGAACAATGAAAAACTGTTTTTT
-	TRBV7-9	-	TRBJ1-1	CASSPDSLNTEAFF	TGTGCCAGCAGCCCGGACAGTTTGAACACCGAAGCTTTCTTT
many	TRBV7-9	-	TRBJ2-1	CASSLATGSFNEQFF	TGTGCCAGCAGCTTAGCAACGGGCAGCTTTAATGAGCAGTTCTTC
many	TRBV12-3/TRBV12-4	TRBD1	TRBJ2-1	CASRAGTGGNEQFF	TGTGCCAGCAGAGCAGGGACAGGAGGCAATGAGCAGTTCTTC
many	TRBV7-6	-	TRBJ1-1	CASSLEEVRAEAFF	TGTGCCAGCAGCTTAGAGGAGGTGCGGGCTGAAGCTTTCTTT
-	TRBV7-6	-	TRBJ1-3	CASSLSQKNSVGNTIYF	TGTGCCAGCAGCTTATCCCAAAAAAACAGTGTCGGAAACACCATATATTTT